Below, 10 T cell receptor beta chains from the same sample are listed, as sequenced in a study of T cell responses to AZD1222 COVID-19 vaccine (dated by TCRdb to the early 2020s). The sample's time point label, in plain terms: about 28 days (+/-7) after the second vaccine dose. To prepare the library, the immunoSEQ multiplex PCR assay was applied. Not all clones reach the TCRdb copy of this immuneACCESS table, which keeps in-frame sequences only. Checked studies attribute under half of the gap to unresolved V genes and leave the rest unexplained. The sample table records tens of thousands of clones; about nine tenths of these occur just once. 5% to 6% of the sample comes from the top ten. The sequenced sample was peripheral blood, obtained 28 days after the second AZD1222 dose. These receptors all stem from an adult who received the AZD1222 COVID-19 vaccine.

The V call is TRBV15, the J call TRBJ1-5; D is unclear. The CDR3 consists of 15 residues. The germline CDR1 and CDR2 sequences are LNHNV and YYDKDF (reference sequence). V was pared by 0 bases and J by 6 bases, with 12 bases between. The chain's CDR3 is CATSRDRAVGQPQHF. The CDR3 DNA is TGTGCCACCAGCAGAGATCGGGCGGTGGGTCAGCCCCAGCATTTT.

V is TRBV2 and J is TRBJ1-5; 7 bases are a match to TRBD1. The V gene's germline CDR1 is SNHLY and CDR2 FYNNEI. Trimming cost V 5 bases and J 1 base; bases outside gene matches: 5. The CDR3 loop spans 15 amino acids. CDR3 region: CASSNPGGSNQPQHF. DNA of the CDR3: TGTGCCAGCAGTAACCCAGGGGGAAGCAATCAGCCCCAGCATTTT.

The chain links TRBV20-1 to TRBJ1-2; a weak D match, TRBD1 (5 bases). This CDR3 spans 11 amino acids. Germline CDR1 and CDR2: DFQATT and SNEGSKA (reference sequence). The V gene lost 6 bases and the J gene lost 8 bases, with 13 bases spanning the gap. CDR3 sequence reads: CSAGVTGGYTF. The CDR3 bases are TGCAGTGCGGGGGTGACGGGCGGCTACACCTTC.

The chain joins TRBV10-3 to TRBJ2-3; 7 bases match TRBD1. The V and J ends lost 7 bases and 4 bases, in that order; junction bases with no gene match: 5. CDR1 and CDR2 from the germline V gene are ENHRY and SYGVKD. This CDR3 region has 13 residues. CDR3: CAITSTGSDTQYF. The DNA for the CDR3 is TGTGCCATCACTTCGACAGGGTCAGATACGCAGTATTTT.

The CDR3 bases are TGTGCCAGCAGGGAACAAGGATACAATGAGCAGTTCTTC. Translating it yields CASREQGYNEQFF. V is TRBV5-6 and J is TRBJ2-1; no clear D. The CDR3 covers 13 residues. V shed 5 bases and J shed 4 bases, with 10 bases lying between them. CDR1 is SGHDT, CDR2 YYEEEE, per germline.

The genes are TRBV2 and TRBJ1-5, with TRBD1 matching over 7 bases. This CDR3 has 13 amino acids. V was clipped by 4 bases and J by 7 bases; unmatched bases: 4. Looked up from germline, CDR1 is SNHLY and CDR2 is FYNNEI. The chain's CDR3 is CASSVNRGQPQHF. CDR3 DNA: TGTGCCAGCAGTGTAAACAGGGGACAGCCCCAGCATTTT. Combining the CDR3 with reference TRBV2 and TRBJ1-5 gives the whole variable domain EPEVTQTPSHQVTQMGQEVILRCVPISNHLYFYWYRQILGQKVEFLVSFYNNEISEKSEIFDDQFSVERPDGSNFTLKIRSTKLEDSAMYFCASSVNRGQPQHFGDGTRLSIL.

The CDR3 loop is CASSVLAIGYNEQFF. The CDR3, as DNA: TGTGCCAGCAGTGTCTTGGCTATCGGCTACAATGAGCAGTTCTTC. The rearrangement uses TRBV2 and TRBJ2-1; the D is unclear. Germline V gene sequence: CDR1 SNHLY, CDR2 FYNNEI. The CDR3 is made up of 15 amino acids. The germline V and J ends were trimmed by 4 bases and 3 bases, with 13 bases remaining between them.

With regard to this clone: This sample includes further DNA sequences coding for the same CDR3. The chain is built from TRBV18 and TRBJ1-4; D ambiguous. The germline CDR1 and CDR2 sequences are KGHSH and LQKENI. CDR3 length: 13 residues. Trimming stripped 3 bases from V and 5 bases from J, with 7 bases between. In DNA form, the CDR3 reads TGTGCCAGCTCACCGGGTAGAAATGAAAAACTGTTTTTT. Translating it yields CASSPGRNEKLFF.

As concerns this clone: The same CDR3 arises from other DNA sequences in this sample as well. The CDR3 loop reads CASSPDLGNTEAFF. Here the CDR3 DNA reads TGTGCCAGCTCCCCAGATCTGGGGAACACTGAAGCTTTCTTT. V gene TRBV18 combines with J gene TRBJ1-1; D call uncertain. The CDR3 loop spans 14 amino acids. The germline V and J ends were trimmed by 6 bases and 1 base, with 12 bases remaining between them. The germline V gene has CDR1 KGHSH and CDR2 LQKENI.

This chain connects TRBV6-5 to TRBJ2-7; D is perhaps TRBD1 or TRBD2 (6 bases each). V was cut by 6 bases and J by 7 bases, with 16 bases left in between. CDR3 length: 13 amino acids. In germline, CDR1 is MNHEY, CDR2 SVGAGI. The CDR3 DNA reads TGTGCCAGCAGGCAAACAGGAGGGGGAGAGCAGTACTTC. It translates to CASRQTGGGEQYF.